The next 21 T cell receptor beta chains were all read from a single sample in a study of OX40 agonist ivuxolimab in advanced cancers. Using immunoSEQ multiplex PCR, the repertoire was profiled, and TCRdb retains in-frame clones only, with some absent. The sample consists of 35,000 to 45,000 clones, 70% to 85% of them appearing once. Sequencing used CD4+ or CD8+ T cells sorted from blood, obtained in a trial of the OX40 agonist ivuxolimab. The receptors were gathered from an adult with an advanced solid tumor such as melanoma, head and neck, liver or kidney cancer.

The chain combines TRBV28 with TRBJ2-7, with 10 bases fitting TRBD1. The germline V gene encodes CDR1 MDHEN and CDR2 SYDVKM. The V and J ends lost 3 bases and 7 bases, in that order; junction bases with no gene match: 18. This CDR3 is built from 18 residues. CDR3 region: CASSLAHSGQGDPGEQYF. In DNA form, the CDR3 reads TGTGCCAGCAGTTTGGCCCATTCTGGACAGGGGGATCCGGGGGAGCAGTACTTC.

A remark on this clone: Additional DNA sequences in this sample encode the identical CDR3. The V gene is TRBV6-6, the J gene TRBJ1-2; D gene unclear. Germline lookup yields CDR1 MNHNY and CDR2 SVGAGI (reference sequence). The CDR3 covers 13 residues. The V gene lost 2 bases and the J gene lost 1 base, with 5 bases spanning the gap. CDR3 in DNA: TGTGCCAGCAGTTACCCGGGTAACTATGGCTACACCTTC. It is translated as CASSYPGNYGYTF.

This clone was counted once. V gene TRBV15 combines with J gene TRBJ2-1; perhaps TRBD1 as D (5 bases). CDR1 and CDR2 (germline): LNHNV, YYDKDF (reference sequence). The CDR3 spans 14 residues. The V end lost 5 bases, the J end lost 9 bases, and 17 bases lay between the germline ends. Written as DNA, the CDR3 is TGTGCCACCAGCGGGCCCGACAGCATGGCTGAGCAGTTCTTC. Residues: CATSGPDSMAEQFF.

There are a few counts of this clone. This chain connects TRBV18 to TRBJ1-1; D is ambiguous. V was trimmed by 3 bases and J by 4 bases, leaving 6 bases between them. This CDR3 spans 12 amino acids. The germline gives CDR1 KGHSH, CDR2 LQKENI. The CDR3 DNA follows: TGTGCCAGCTCACCTAGACGCACTGAAGCTTTCTTT. It encodes CASSPRRTEAFF.

The gene calls are TRBV19 and TRBJ2-3; D is unclear. Germline V CDR1 and CDR2: LNHDA, SQIVND (reference sequence). Trimming took 7 bases from V and 0 from J, leaving 26 bases between them. CDR3 length: 19 amino acids. This chain's CDR3 is CASIGALGQRHYSTDTQYF. The CDR3 nucleotides read TGTGCCAGTATTGGTGCTTTAGGGCAGAGACACTATAGCACAGATACGCAGTATTTT.

The V call is TRBV5-6, the J call TRBJ2-1; the match to TRBD1 covers 7 bases. Germline trimming cut 4 bases from V and 8 bases from J; bases unmatched to any gene: 9. CDR1 and CDR2 from the germline V gene are SGHDT and YYEEEE. There are 14 residues in the CDR3. The CDR3: CASSRVGGEDEQFF. For the CDR3, the DNA is TGTGCCAGCAGCCGAGTAGGGGGCGAGGATGAGCAGTTCTTC.

The rearrangement joins TRBV13 to TRBJ1-1; 7 positions agree with TRBD1. The CDR3 length is 14 residues. V lost 5 bases to trimming and J lost 5 bases; unmatched junction nucleotides: 8. In germline, CDR1 is PRHDT, CDR2 FYEKMQ (reference sequence). In nucleotides, the CDR3 is TGTGCCAGCAGCCCAGGGGGGGAAGGGACTGAAGCTTTCTTT. The encoded protein is CASSPGGEGTEAFF.

This chain joins TRBV6-5 and TRBJ2-7, with TRBD2 matching 8 bases. Germline loops: CDR1 MNHEY, CDR2 SVGAGI. The CDR3 consists of 13 residues. Trimming cost V 6 bases and J 3 bases; bases outside gene matches: 4. The CDR3 coding sequence is TGTGCCAGCAGCTTAAGCGGGGGCTACGAGCAGTACTTC. This sequence encodes CASSLSGGYEQYF.

V and J are TRBV5-4 and TRBJ2-1; D gene unclear. The CDR3 has 16 amino acids. The V gene lost 0 bases and the J gene lost 0 bases, with 10 bases spanning the gap. Looked up from germline, CDR1 is SGHNT and CDR2 is YYREEE (reference sequence). Here the CDR3 DNA reads TGTGCCAGCAGCTTGGAAGGATCAAGCTCCTACAATGAGCAGTTCTTC. Its protein is CASSLEGSSSYNEQFF.

J is TRBJ2-1 and V is TRBV27; TRBD2 aligns across 7 bases. This CDR3 contains 18 residues. Germline lookup yields CDR1 MNHEY and CDR2 SMNVEV (reference sequence). Unmatched junction bases numbered 14, after V lost 2 bases and J lost 4 bases. The CDR3 nucleotides are TGTGCCAGCAGTTTAGGAGGGTCAAGGTCTAGCGGATACAATGAGCAGTTCTTC. Amino acid sequence: CASSLGGSRSSGYNEQFF.

The J gene is TRBJ2-2, the V gene TRBV11-2; 7 positions match TRBD1. Germline trimming cut 0 bases from V and 1 base from J; bases unmatched to any gene: 11. Germline V gene lookup returns CDR1 SGHAT and CDR2 FQNNGV. The CDR3 contains 19 residues. The CDR3 loop reads CASSLEGFRTGRNTGELFF. CDR3 nucleotide sequence: TGTGCCAGCAGCTTAGAGGGGTTTCGGACAGGCCGGAACACCGGGGAGCTGTTTTTT.

The CDR3 DNA reads as TGTGCCAGCAGCTTAGCGGGAGAAGGGACCGGGGAGCTGTTTTTT. As protein: CASSLAGEGTGELFF. This chain connects TRBV13 to TRBJ2-2; the D gene is possibly TRBD2 (6 bases). Germline values: CDR1 PRHDT, CDR2 FYEKMQ (reference sequence). With 1 base removed from V and 5 bases from J, the gap between germline ends came to 11 bases. CDR3 length: 15 amino acids.

This rearrangement joins TRBV9 to TRBJ2-7, with D unclear. The length of the CDR3 is 14 residues. The V and J ends lost 0 bases and 5 bases respectively, with 12 bases between them. Germline values: CDR1 SGDLS, CDR2 YYNGEE. The CDR3 DNA sequence: TGTGCCAGCAGCGTAGGCCACTCCGTGAACGAGCAGTACTTC. Its protein product is CASSVGHSVNEQYF.

This rearrangement joins TRBV7-2 to TRBJ2-7; perhaps D is TRBD1 or TRBD2 (5 bases each). CDR1 and CDR2 (germline): SGHTA, FQGNSA. The ends were cut back, 1 base at V and 4 bases at J, with 11 bases in the middle. This CDR3 comprises 14 residues. The CDR3 region has the DNA TGTGCCAGCAGCTTAGGAGGGGCCACTTACGAGCAGTACTTC. Protein product: CASSLGGATYEQYF.

The V call is TRBV27, the J call TRBJ2-7; D possibly matches TRBD1 or TRBD2 (6 bases each). The V gene lost 6 bases and the J gene lost 4 bases, with 16 bases spanning the gap. There are 14 residues in the CDR3. From germline, CDR1 is MNHEY and CDR2 SMNVEV (reference sequence). The CDR3 spells CASRAAGAGYEQYF. The CDR3 nucleotides read TGTGCCAGCAGAGCGGCAGGGGCGGGATACGAGCAGTACTTC.

The sample holds one count of this clone. The chain is built from TRBV25-1 and TRBJ2-2; either TRBD1 or TRBD2 may fit D (5 bases each). The V gene's germline CDR1 is MGHDK and CDR2 SYGVNS. V gave up 2 bases and J gave up 10 bases, with 8 bases separating them. The CDR3 totals 12 residues. The CDR3 is CASSEPGLELFF. In nucleotides, the CDR3 is TGTGCCAGCAGTGAACCGGGGCTGGAGCTGTTTTTT.

The chain carries TRBV6-4 and TRBJ2-3; 12 bases agree with TRBD2. Losses at the gene ends were 6 bases for V and 6 bases for J; bases not matched to a gene: 7. CDR1 is MRHNA and CDR2 is SNTAGT in the germline V gene. The CDR3 is 15 residues long. Here the CDR3 DNA reads TGTGCCAGCAGCTTACTAGCGGGGGGCGGGGATACGCAGTATTTT. Its protein product is CASSLLAGGGDTQYF.

CDR3 loop: CASSSWTLDGSDTQYF. The DNA of the CDR3 is TGTGCCAGCAGCTCGTGGACCCTGGACGGATCAGATACGCAGTATTTT. V and J are TRBV11-2 and TRBJ2-3; D is ambiguous. V dropped 4 bases and J dropped 4 bases, with 18 bases sitting between them. This CDR3 comprises 16 residues. Germline V gene data show CDR1 as SGHAT and CDR2 as FQNNGV.

The chain has TRBV7-9 and TRBJ2-7; D is unclear. V lost 4 bases to trimming and J lost 3 bases, with 16 bases between them. The germline CDR1 and CDR2 sequences are SEHNR and FQNEAQ (reference sequence). There are 15 residues in the CDR3. Written as DNA, the CDR3 is TGTGCCAGCAGCTATACTGACAAGCCAGTCTACGAGCAGTACTTC. As protein: CASSYTDKPVYEQYF.

J is TRBJ2-3 and V is TRBV10-3; D is undetermined. Germline values: CDR1 ENHRY, CDR2 SYGVKD. Trimming pared 3 bases from V and 0 bases from J, leaving 7 bases between. The CDR3 length is 14 residues. CDR3 loop: CAISDLTSTDTQYF. CDR3 coding DNA: TGTGCCATCAGTGACCTAACTAGCACAGATACGCAGTATTTT.

The chain employs TRBV28 and TRBJ1-2, with D unresolved. Looked up from germline, CDR1 is MDHEN and CDR2 is SYDVKM. Trimming pared 3 bases from V and 6 bases from J, leaving 11 bases between. This CDR3 contains 13 residues. Here the CDR3 reads CASSLARAHGYTF. As DNA, the CDR3 is TGTGCCAGCAGTTTGGCCAGAGCCCATGGCTACACCTTC.